The 27 T cell receptor beta chains presented below share a single source sample, sequenced in a study of cytomegalovirus exposure and HLA in healthy donors. In the PCR, 60 Vbeta and 13 Jbeta primers were used. Produced via immunoSEQ multiplex PCR; TCRdb's table is partial and in-frame only. With around 140,000 clones in the sample, the ten largest clones hold about 1.6%. Sequenced: PBMCs. The receptors here all came from a middle-aged woman in good health and CMV-seronegative.

In DNA form, the CDR3 reads TGTGCCAGCAGCCCGGACAGGCGGAAGGGCTACACCTTC. Translating it yields CASSPDRRKGYTF. The chain carries TRBV7-8 and TRBJ1-2, with 7 bases fitting TRBD1. The ends lost 5 bases at V and 8 bases at J; junction bases unmatched: 8. CDR1 is SGHVS, CDR2 FQNEAQ, per germline. The CDR3 covers 13 residues.

The chain couples TRBV7-2 to TRBJ1-4; the D gene is possibly TRBD1 (5 bases). Trimming removed 0 bases at V and 8 bases at J, with 13 bases between. The CDR3 loop spans 15 amino acids. Per germline, CDR1 SGHTA and CDR2 FQGNSA. The CDR3 loop reads CASSLAYRWNEKLFF. For the CDR3, the DNA is TGTGCCAGCAGCTTAGCGTACAGGTGGAACGAAAAACTGTTTTTT.

The V gene is TRBV6-1, the J gene TRBJ2-7; 9 bases agree with TRBD2. V was pared by 4 bases and J by 0 bases, with 4 bases of the junction left unmatched. The germline gives CDR1 MNHNS, CDR2 SASEGT. The CDR3 totals 15 residues. The CDR3 sequence is CASSAKTSGSYEQYF. DNA of the CDR3: TGTGCCAGCAGTGCAAAGACTAGCGGCTCCTACGAGCAGTACTTC.

V gene TRBV19 combines with J gene TRBJ1-5; D not resolved. V gave up 5 bases and J gave up 2 bases, with 16 bases separating them. Germline assignment: CDR1 LNHDA and CDR2 SQIVND (reference sequence). The CDR3 loop spans 16 amino acids. The CDR3 DNA follows: TGTGCCAGTAGTGTCAGACACCTCTTGGGCAATCAGCCCCAGCATTTT. It yields the protein CASSVRHLLGNQPQHF.

This sequence joins TRBV11-3 and TRBJ1-1; no firm D call. Looked up from germline, CDR1 is SGHNT and CDR2 is YENEEA. This CDR3 region has 14 residues. Trimming cost V 6 bases and J 1 base, with 12 bases left between them. CDR3 nucleotides: TGTGCCAGCAGTCCCGGGAGAGCGAACACTGAAGCTTTCTTT. This codes for CASSPGRANTEAFF.

The chain links TRBV7-9 to TRBJ1-2; 8 nucleotides line up with TRBD1. V shed 5 bases, J shed 0 bases, and the junction held 14 bases outside the gene matches. Germline V gene data show CDR1 as SEHNR and CDR2 as FQNEAQ (reference sequence). This CDR3 comprises 18 residues. This CDR3 reads CASSRPRDRRRANYGYTF. In nucleotides, the CDR3 is TGTGCCAGCAGCAGACCACGGGACAGGAGGAGGGCTAACTATGGCTACACCTTC.

The chain joins TRBV6-1 to TRBJ2-2, with 8 bases identical to TRBD1. Per the germline V gene, CDR1 is MNHNS and CDR2 is SASEGT. Trimming cost V 6 bases and J 0 bases; bases outside gene matches: 3. The CDR3 runs 15 residues. The CDR3 DNA reads as TGTGCCAGCAGAAGGACAGGGACGAACACCGGGGAGCTGTTTTTT. As protein: CASRRTGTNTGELFF.

The genes are TRBV28 and TRBJ2-2; 8 nucleotides align to TRBD1. Germline CDR1 and CDR2: MDHEN and SYDVKM. The CDR3 has 14 amino acids. Trimming cost V 5 bases and J 5 bases; bases outside gene matches: 4. For the CDR3, the DNA is TGTGCCAGCAGTCCAGGGGGCACGACCGGGGAGCTGTTTTTT. Encoded protein: CASSPGGTTGELFF.

V gene TRBV6-5 combines with J gene TRBJ1-3; possible D gene TRBD1, 5 bases. This CDR3 has 14 residues. Trimming pared 6 bases from V and 4 bases from J, leaving 13 bases between. Germline V gene lookup returns CDR1 MNHEY and CDR2 SVGAGI. The CDR3 DNA reads as TGTGCCAGCAGGGGGCTGGGGTTGGGAAACACCATATATTTT. This encodes CASRGLGLGNTIYF.

This sequence joins TRBV5-6 and TRBJ1-2, with 10 bases lining up with TRBD1. This CDR3 has 14 amino acids. The V gene end was trimmed by 7 bases and the J gene end by 1 base; junction bases not matched to a gene: 4. Looked up from germline, CDR1 is SGHDT and CDR2 is YYEEEE. The CDR3 region is CASGDRGGNYGYTF. In DNA form, the CDR3 reads TGTGCCAGCGGGGACAGGGGTGGTAACTATGGCTACACCTTC.

This chain links TRBV5-4 with TRBJ1-4; 7 bases map to TRBD1. Germline loops: CDR1 SGHNT, CDR2 YYREEE (reference sequence). The CDR3 is 16 amino acids. Unmatched junction bases numbered 5, after V lost 0 bases and J lost 3 bases. CDR3 sequence reads: CASSLAKTGSNEKLFF. DNA for the CDR3: TGTGCCAGCAGCTTGGCCAAGACAGGGTCTAATGAAAAACTGTTTTTT.

The chain carries TRBV9 and TRBJ2-1, with D maybe TRBD2 (6 bases). The V gene lost 4 bases and the J gene lost 10 bases, with 24 bases spanning the gap. The CDR3 totals 16 residues. Germline loops: CDR1 SGDLS, CDR2 YYNGEE. In DNA form, the CDR3 reads TGTGCCAGCAGCCCCACGGAGGGCGGCGGGCGGCGAGAGCAGTTCTTC. Translating gives CASSPTEGGGRREQFF.

J is TRBJ2-7 and V is TRBV9; D remains ambiguous. The CDR3 extends over 12 amino acids. The germline V and J ends were trimmed by 4 bases and 9 bases, with 14 bases remaining between them. Germline V lookup: CDR1 SGDLS, CDR2 YYNGEE. This CDR3 is CASSHLTPRQYV. In DNA form, the CDR3 reads TGTGCCAGCAGCCACCTTACCCCTAGGCAGTACGTC.

The V gene is TRBV28, the J gene TRBJ1-2, with 8 bases fitting TRBD1. CDR3 length: 15 residues. V shed 6 bases and J 4 bases; nucleotides not matched to a gene: 10. Germline CDR1 MDHEN, CDR2 SYDVKM. The CDR3 bases are TGTGCCAGCAGATTAGGACAGGGCCTCATCTATGGCTACACCTTC. This encodes CASRLGQGLIYGYTF.

The chain couples TRBV27 to TRBJ1-1, with D unclear. There are 14 residues in the CDR3. V lost 6 bases to trimming and J lost 1 base, with 12 bases between them. The germline CDR1 and CDR2 sequences are MNHEY and SMNVEV (reference sequence). CDR3 amino acids: CASRPYNRNTEAFF. DNA of the CDR3: TGTGCCAGCAGGCCTTACAACCGGAACACTGAAGCTTTCTTT.

This rearrangement joins TRBV5-1 to TRBJ2-1; D not resolved. Germline V gene lookup returns CDR1 SGHRS and CDR2 YFSETQ. Trimming left V 3 bases short and J 6 bases short, with 7 bases between. The CDR3 has 12 amino acids. This CDR3 is CASSYDINEQFF. The CDR3 nucleotides are TGCGCCAGCAGCTATGACATCAATGAGCAGTTCTTC. Using reference TRBV5-1 and TRBJ2-1 for the parts outside the CDR3, the full variable domain is KAGVTQTPRYLIKTRGQQVTLSCSPISGHRSVSWYQQTPGQGLQFLFEYFSETQRNKGNFPGRFSGRQFSNSRSEMNVSTLELGDSALYLCASSYDINEQFFGPGTRLTVL.

The chain is built from TRBV13 and TRBJ2-3; 9 bases align to TRBD1. This CDR3 spans 16 amino acids. Per the germline V gene, CDR1 is PRHDT and CDR2 is FYEKMQ (reference sequence). Losses at the gene ends were 5 bases for V and 2 bases for J; bases not matched to a gene: 8. This CDR3 reads CASSATGTGNTDTQYF. The CDR3 DNA sequence: TGTGCCAGCAGCGCCACCGGGACAGGGAACACAGATACGCAGTATTTT. Using reference TRBV13 and TRBJ2-3 for the parts outside the CDR3, the full variable domain is AAGVIQSPRHLIKEKRETATLKCYPIPRHDTVYWYQQGPGQDPQFLISFYEKMQSDKGSIPDRFSAQQFSDYHSELNMSSLELGDSALYFCASSATGTGNTDTQYFGPGTRLTVL.

The chain has TRBV9 and TRBJ1-4, with a tentative D call TRBD1 (6 bases). CDR1 and CDR2 from the germline V gene are SGDLS and YYNGEE. The V end lost 4 bases, the J end lost 4 bases, and 17 bases lay between the germline ends. This CDR3 has 16 amino acids. The CDR3 reads CASSPHRGQHNEKLFF. The CDR3 nucleotides read TGTGCCAGCAGCCCCCATCGAGGACAGCATAATGAAAAACTGTTTTTT.

The gene calls are TRBV11-3 and TRBJ2-1; 10 positions match TRBD2. V shed 5 bases and J 10 bases; nucleotides not matched to a gene: 14. Germline assignment: CDR1 SGHNT and CDR2 YENEEA. The CDR3 runs to 16 residues. The DNA of the CDR3 is TGTGCCAGCAGCCCGCCGTCAGCGGGGGGGTCAGGGGAGCAGTTCTTC. Translated, it gives CASSPPSAGGSGEQFF.

The chain carries TRBV7-6 and TRBJ1-2, with TRBD1 identical over 9 bases. V was clipped by 5 bases and J by 7 bases; unmatched bases: 8. This CDR3 comprises 14 residues. The V gene's germline CDR1 is SGHVS and CDR2 FNYEAQ. The CDR3 nucleotides are TGTGCCAGCAGCCCTCAGACAGGGGGAGGTGGCTACACCTTC. Amino acids: CASSPQTGGGGYTF.

The V gene is TRBV9, the J gene TRBJ2-2; a possible D gene is TRBD2 (6 bases). The CDR3 totals 14 residues. V was pared by 4 bases and J by 6 bases, with 13 bases between. Germline assignment: CDR1 SGDLS and CDR2 YYNGEE. In DNA form, the CDR3 reads TGTGCCAGCAGCCCCGGGGGATGGGCCGGGGAGCTGTTTTTT. This gives the protein CASSPGGWAGELFF.

The chain couples TRBV10-3 to TRBJ1-2; 7 bases align to TRBD1. This CDR3 comprises 15 residues. Germline loops: CDR1 ENHRY, CDR2 SYGVKD. V lost 10 bases and J lost 2; bases outside the gene matches: 13. The CDR3: CASRDRDSLNYGYTF. The DNA for the CDR3 is TGTGCCAGTAGGGACCGGGACAGCTTAAACTATGGCTACACCTTC.

The chain uses TRBV27 and TRBJ1-2; weak D call: TRBD1 (5 bases). The V end lost 4 bases, the J end lost 4 bases, and 16 bases lay between the germline ends. Germline loops: CDR1 MNHEY, CDR2 SMNVEV (reference sequence). This CDR3 region has 15 residues. The CDR3 loop is CASSSPPAGRYGYTF. The DNA for the CDR3 is TGTGCCAGCAGTTCCCCCCCGGCAGGGCGCTATGGCTACACCTTC.

This chain links TRBV5-4 with TRBJ2-1; D possibly corresponds to TRBD1 (6 bases). Trimming shortened V by 2 bases and J by 5 bases, and 14 bases separated the two germline ends. The CDR3 contains 15 residues. Germline CDR1 is SGHNT and CDR2 is YYREEE (reference sequence). CDR3 sequence (DNA): TGTGCCAGCAGCTTAGAGGTGGGGGCTCACAATGAGCAGTTCTTC. Amino acid sequence: CASSLEVGAHNEQFF. Using reference TRBV5-4 and TRBJ2-1 for the parts outside the CDR3, the full variable domain is ETGVTQSPTHLIKTRGQQVTLRCSSQSGHNTVSWYQQALGQGPQFIFQYYREEENGRGNFPPRFSGLQFPNYSSELNVNALELDDSALYLCASSLEVGAHNEQFFGPGTRLTVL.

V usage is TRBV7-8 and J usage is TRBJ1-1; D remains ambiguous. Germline V gene sequence: CDR1 SGHVS, CDR2 FQNEAQ. This CDR3 spans 13 amino acids. The V gene lost 1 base and the J gene lost 2 bases, with 5 bases spanning the gap. CDR3 protein: CASSLDRNTEAFF. The CDR3 nucleotides are TGTGCCAGCAGCTTAGATCGTAACACTGAAGCTTTCTTT. The variable domain in full, with the rest retrieved from reference TRBV7-8 and TRBJ1-1, is GAGVSQSPRYKVAKRGQDVALRCDPISGHVSLFWYQQALGQGPEFLTYFQNEAQLDKSGLPSDRFFAERPEGSVSTLKIQRTQQEDSAVYLCASSLDRNTEAFFGQGTRLTVV.

The V gene is TRBV28, the J gene TRBJ2-7; 9 nucleotides align to TRBD1. In germline, CDR1 is MDHEN, CDR2 SYDVKM. V lost 7 bases and J lost 5; bases outside the gene matches: 12. The CDR3 contains 15 residues. Written as DNA, the CDR3 is TGTGCCAGCACTCCACCCGGGACAGGGAGCCACGAGCAGTACTTC. This sequence encodes CASTPPGTGSHEQYF. Together with reference TRBV28 and TRBJ2-7, the CDR3 gives the full variable domain: DVKVTQSSRYLVKRTGEKVFLECVQDMDHENMFWYRQDPGLGLRLIYFSYDVKMKEKGDIPEGYSVSREKKERFSLILESASTNQTSMYLCASTPPGTGSHEQYFGPGTRLTVT.

The chain is built from TRBV10-3 and TRBJ2-1, with 11 bases aligning to TRBD2. This CDR3 has 17 residues. Looked up from germline, CDR1 is ENHRY and CDR2 is SYGVKD. V lost 6 bases, J lost 10 bases, and 17 bases stayed unmatched. The CDR3 sequence: CAISRSSGGGQSGEQFF. The CDR3 DNA reads as TGTGCCATCAGCAGGAGTAGCGGGGGGGGCCAGTCCGGCGAGCAGTTCTTC.